This passage covers 18 T cell receptor beta chains from one sample sequenced in a study of diagnostic markers for celiac disease. TCRdb re-called the reads, yielding one record per CDR3 amino acid sequence without DNA. This sample's table reports 1,200 to 1,500 distinct CDR3 sequences. Sequencing was carried out using either unsorted cells or a sorted T cell fraction (not recorded which). The source of these receptors is a human donor. This table probably holds off-target reads from a library built for another chain.

This clonotype is labeled large (0.1 to 1%) based on frequency. The chain carries TRBV15 and TRBJ1-6. Germline CDR1 LNHNV, CDR2 YYDKDF (reference sequence). CDR3 length: 16 residues. CDR3 amino acids: CATSRESPARNSPLHF.

J is TRBJ2-3 and V is TRBV28; checking the TCRdb D call of TRBD2 is not possible without DNA. Germline lookup yields CDR1 MDHEN and CDR2 SYDVKM. The CDR3 length is 19 residues. CDR3 region: CASSSPLAGAGRYTDTQYF.

The chain carries TRBV6-5 and TRBJ2-3; TCRdb returns TRBD1, unconfirmable since there is no DNA. This CDR3 has 17 residues. Germline loops: CDR1 MNHEY, CDR2 SVGAGI. CDR3 loop: CASSYSSPYGSPDTQYF.

V gene TRBV4-1 combines with J gene TRBJ2-7; no DNA is available, so the TRBD2 call from TCRdb remains unchecked. Germline V gene data show CDR1 as MGHRA and CDR2 as YSYEKL. This CDR3 is 15 amino acids long. CDR3 residues: CASSQEEGPSYEQYF.

The chain joins TRBV5-1 to TRBJ1-2. This CDR3 has 14 residues. Germline values: CDR1 SGHRS, CDR2 YFSETQ. This chain's CDR3 is CASSLDTEGYGYTF.

This clonotype is classed as medium-sized (0.01 to 0.1%) by frequency. The chain combines TRBV29-1 with TRBJ2-7; checking the TCRdb D call of TRBD1 is not possible without DNA. This CDR3 has 11 residues. Germline CDR1 reads SQVTM; CDR2 reads ANQGSEA. CDR3 amino acids: CSARQGYEQYF.

The J gene is TRBJ1-2, the V gene TRBV28. This CDR3 has 13 residues. Germline CDR1 MDHEN, CDR2 SYDVKM. The chain's CDR3 is CASSLSLWSGYTF.

This sequence joins TRBV9 and TRBJ1-5. The CDR3 has 13 amino acids. CDR1 and CDR2 from the germline V gene are SGDLS and YYNGEE. This CDR3 reads CASSVAESQPQHF. Complete variable domain (other parts from reference TRBV9 and TRBJ1-5): DSGVTQTPKHLITATGQRVTLRCSPRSGDLSVYWYQQSLDQGLQFLIQYYNGEERAKGNILERFSAQQFPDLHSELNLSSLELGDSALYFCASSVAESQPQHFGDGTRLSIL.

This sequence joins TRBV9 and TRBJ2-1; TCRdb names TRBD2, which stays unverified in the absence of DNA. The CDR3 loop spans 15 amino acids. CDR1 is SGDLS and CDR2 is YYNGEE in the germline V gene. The CDR3 sequence: CASSITGEGFNEQFF.

The gene calls are TRBV20-1 and TRBJ1-6; TCRdb proposes TRBD1, but this gene call is untestable without DNA. From germline, CDR1 is DFQATT and CDR2 SNEGSKA (reference sequence). This CDR3 is 14 amino acids long. The CDR3 here is CSATARGRNSPLHF.

The rearrangement links TRBV5-1 to TRBJ1-2; TCRdb gives TRBD1 as the D gene, but with no DNA this cannot be confirmed. Germline V gene lookup returns CDR1 SGHRS and CDR2 YFSETQ. The CDR3 sequence is 14 residues long. CDR3 region: CASRIGTTNYGYTF.

This clonotype is called large based on its frequency. The CDR3 loop reads CASSLVSSSGSSGDTQYF. The chain carries TRBV7-2 and TRBJ2-3; without DNA, the TCRdb call of TRBD2 cannot be checked. CDR1 and CDR2 from the germline V gene are SGHTA and FQGNSA. CDR3 size: 18 residues.

The chain employs TRBV6-5 and TRBJ1-1; with no DNA, the TCRdb D assignment of TRBD1 cannot be verified. This CDR3 region has 13 residues. CDR1 and CDR2 from the germline V gene are MNHEY and SVGAGI. CDR3 region: CASSPETPPEAFF.

By frequency, this clonotype is hyperexpanded. V gene TRBV29-1 combines with J gene TRBJ2-7; as DNA is missing, the TRBD2 call by TCRdb cannot be tested. The CDR3 runs to 11 residues. The germline V gene has CDR1 SQVTM and CDR2 ANQGSEA. The CDR3 loop is CSVVLDYEQYF.

The J gene is TRBJ2-3, the V gene TRBV20-1; TCRdb's D call of TRBD1 is untestable without DNA. The CDR3 is 14 residues long. The V gene's germline CDR1 is DFQATT and CDR2 SNEGSKA (reference sequence). The CDR3 loop is CSPPPGRDTDTQYF.

The chain carries TRBV3-1 and TRBJ2-7. This CDR3 comprises 13 residues. Germline values: CDR1 LGHDT, CDR2 YNNKEL (reference sequence). This CDR3 reads CASSLATSYEQYF.

The CDR3 here is CSARDPGIGDSSYNEQFF. This chain uses TRBV20-1 with TRBJ2-1. The germline CDR1 and CDR2 sequences are DFQATT and SNEGSKA (reference sequence). The CDR3 has 18 amino acids.

Considering frequency, this clonotype is medium-sized. The chain recombines TRBV15 with TRBJ1-2; the TRBD1 assignment by TCRdb is unverifiable without DNA. Germline V gene lookup returns CDR1 LNHNV and CDR2 YYDKDF (reference sequence). The CDR3 runs 15 residues. CDR3 in amino acids: CATSRSSGGVYGYTF.